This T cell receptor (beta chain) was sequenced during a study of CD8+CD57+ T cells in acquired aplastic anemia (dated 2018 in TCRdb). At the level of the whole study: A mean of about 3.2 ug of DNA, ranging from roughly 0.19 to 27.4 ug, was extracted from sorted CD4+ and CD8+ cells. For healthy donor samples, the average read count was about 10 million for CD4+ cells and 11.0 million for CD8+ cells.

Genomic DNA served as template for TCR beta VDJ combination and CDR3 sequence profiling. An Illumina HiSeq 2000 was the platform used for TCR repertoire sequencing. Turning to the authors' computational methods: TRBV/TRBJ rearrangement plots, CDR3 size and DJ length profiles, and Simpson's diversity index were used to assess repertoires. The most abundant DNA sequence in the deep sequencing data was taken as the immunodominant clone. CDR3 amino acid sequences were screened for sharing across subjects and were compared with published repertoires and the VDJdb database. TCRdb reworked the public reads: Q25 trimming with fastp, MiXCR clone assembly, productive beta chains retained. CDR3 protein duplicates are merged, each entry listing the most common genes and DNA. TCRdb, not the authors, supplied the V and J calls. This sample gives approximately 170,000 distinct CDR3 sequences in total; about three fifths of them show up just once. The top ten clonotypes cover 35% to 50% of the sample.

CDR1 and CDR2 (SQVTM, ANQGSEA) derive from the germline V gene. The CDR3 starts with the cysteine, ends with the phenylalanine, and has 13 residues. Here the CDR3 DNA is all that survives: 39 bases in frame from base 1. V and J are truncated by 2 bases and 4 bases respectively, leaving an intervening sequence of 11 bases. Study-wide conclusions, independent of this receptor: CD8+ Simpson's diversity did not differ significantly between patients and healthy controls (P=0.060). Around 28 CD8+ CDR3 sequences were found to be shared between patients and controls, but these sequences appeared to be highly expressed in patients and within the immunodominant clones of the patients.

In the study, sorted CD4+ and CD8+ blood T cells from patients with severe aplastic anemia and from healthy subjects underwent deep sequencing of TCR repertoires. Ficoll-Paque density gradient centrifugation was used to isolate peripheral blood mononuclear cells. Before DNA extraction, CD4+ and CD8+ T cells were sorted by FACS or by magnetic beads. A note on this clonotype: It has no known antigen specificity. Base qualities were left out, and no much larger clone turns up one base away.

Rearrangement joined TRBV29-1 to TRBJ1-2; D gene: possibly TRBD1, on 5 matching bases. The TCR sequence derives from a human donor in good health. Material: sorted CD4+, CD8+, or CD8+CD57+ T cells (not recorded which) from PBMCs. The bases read TGCAGCGTTGAACCAGGGATTTCCTATGGCTACACCTTC. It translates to CSVEPGISYGYTF.